Below, 29 T cell receptor beta chains from the same sample are listed, as sequenced in a study of blood T cell repertoires in COVID-19. TCRdb keeps only in-frame clones here, not all; method: immunoSEQ multiplex PCR. The data show approximately 14,000 clones, with about 83% seen just once and about a third held by the top ten. The sequenced sample was peripheral blood. The receptors derive from a human donor in a cohort sampled during active COVID-19.

The V gene is TRBV9, the J gene TRBJ2-1; 10 bases are a match to TRBD2. The germline CDR1 and CDR2 sequences are SGDLS and YYNGEE. The CDR3 is 16 residues long. The V and J ends lost 4 bases and 7 bases, in that order; junction bases with no gene match: 11. In DNA, the CDR3 is TGTGCCAGCAGCCCCGACGGCCTAGCGGGAGTAAATGAGCAGTTCTTC. As protein: CASSPDGLAGVNEQFF.

V is TRBV19 and J is TRBJ2-7; 11 bases match TRBD2. The CDR3 extends over 14 amino acids. Germline V gene data show CDR1 as LNHDA and CDR2 as SQIVND (reference sequence). Losses at the gene ends were 7 bases for V and 3 bases for J; bases not matched to a gene: 5. The CDR3 DNA sequence: TGTGCCAGTACCCCCGGGACTAGCGGCTACGAGCAGTACTTC. Translating gives CASTPGTSGYEQYF.

This sequence joins TRBV13 and TRBJ2-2; 7 nucleotides align to TRBD2. Unmatched junction bases numbered 10, after V lost 5 bases and J lost 4 bases. CDR1 is PRHDT and CDR2 is FYEKMQ in the germline V gene (reference sequence). The CDR3 totals 16 residues. CDR3 sequence: CASSQAMGGGTGELFF. DNA of the CDR3: TGTGCCAGCAGCCAAGCGATGGGCGGGGGCACCGGGGAGCTGTTTTTT. The full variable domain, its missing parts supplied by reference TRBV13 and TRBJ2-2, is AAGVIQSPRHLIKEKRETATLKCYPIPRHDTVYWYQQGPGQDPQFLISFYEKMQSDKGSIPDRFSAQQFSDYHSELNMSSLELGDSALYFCASSQAMGGGTGELFFGEGSRLTVL.

This clone was seen only once. V and J are TRBV14 and TRBJ1-2, with D maybe TRBD1 (6 bases). The germline gives CDR1 SGHDN, CDR2 FVKESK. Deletions cut 1 base from V and 8 bases from J, with 14 bases between. The CDR3 covers 14 residues. In nucleotides, the CDR3 is TGTGCCAGCAGCCAAGTACCTTACAGGGAGGGCTACACCTTC. Translating gives CASSQVPYREGYTF.

This sequence joins TRBV19 and TRBJ2-1, with 14 bases lining up with TRBD2. Germline CDR1 reads LNHDA; CDR2 reads SQIVND (reference sequence). V lost 4 bases to trimming and J lost 0 bases; unmatched junction nucleotides: 2. This CDR3 is 17 amino acids long. The DNA of the CDR3 is TGTGCCAGTAGTAGGGGGACTAGCGGGAGCTCCTACAATGAGCAGTTCTTC. This codes for CASSRGTSGSSYNEQFF.

The chain employs TRBV4-3 and TRBJ2-1, with TRBD2 matching over 8 bases. Germline CDR1 and CDR2: LGHNA and YSLEER. The CDR3 has 16 amino acids. Losses at the gene ends were 0 bases for V and 3 bases for J; bases not matched to a gene: 4. The CDR3 loop reads CASSQDRGGDYNEQFF. DNA of the CDR3: TGCGCCAGCAGCCAAGATCGGGGGGGAGACTACAATGAGCAGTTCTTC.

The table lists this clone with a few counts. The J gene is TRBJ1-6, the V gene TRBV6-5; D unresolved. Germline CDR1 reads MNHEY; CDR2 reads SVGAGI. V shed 2 bases and J shed 0 bases, with 5 bases lying between them. The CDR3 extends over 15 amino acids. The CDR3, as DNA: TGTGCCAGCAGTTACAGGAGCTCCTATAATTCACCCCTCCACTTT. This gives the protein CASSYRSSYNSPLHF.

The chain joins TRBV7-2 to TRBJ2-2, with 16 bases that match TRBD2. V dropped 9 bases and J dropped 4; count of bases not matched to a gene: 14. The germline gives CDR1 SGHTA, CDR2 FQGNSA. The CDR3 has 19 amino acids. Here the CDR3 reads CASPPPGLAGGPGTGELFF. The CDR3 nucleotides are TGTGCCAGTCCGCCTCCGGGACTAGCGGGGGGGCCGGGCACCGGGGAGCTGTTTTTT.

The chain links TRBV4-3 to TRBJ1-1; D possibly corresponds to TRBD1 (5 bases). The CDR3 is 16 amino acids. The germline V and J ends were trimmed by 1 base and 6 bases, with 18 bases remaining between them. Germline CDR1 reads LGHNA; CDR2 reads YSLEER. CDR3 protein: CASSQVGGSGGPEAFF. Here the CDR3 DNA reads TGCGCCAGCAGCCAAGTTGGGGGTTCGGGGGGTCCTGAAGCTTTCTTT.

The rearrangement links TRBV9 to TRBJ2-1; the D gene is possibly TRBD2 (6 bases). Germline V lookup: CDR1 SGDLS, CDR2 YYNGEE. The CDR3 runs to 16 residues. V was cut by 0 bases and J by 5 bases, with 15 bases left in between. CDR3 protein: CASSVVEGPSDNEQFF. CDR3 DNA: TGTGCCAGCAGCGTAGTGGAGGGCCCCTCGGACAATGAGCAGTTCTTC.

This clone appeared once. The V gene is TRBV3-1 (or the pseudogene TRBV3-2), the J gene TRBJ2-5; tentatively, D is TRBD1 (6 bases). Germline V gene data show CDR1 as LGHDT and CDR2 as YNNKEL (reference sequence). V gave up 3 bases and J gave up 2 bases, with 19 bases separating them. The CDR3 contains 17 residues. CDR3 DNA: TGTGCCAGCAGCCAGGTCGGCCGGGACACCTATCAAGAGACCCAGTACTTC. Its protein product is CASSQVGRDTYQETQYF.

This chain links TRBV18 with TRBJ1-5; tentatively, D is TRBD1 (6 bases). The V gene's germline CDR1 is KGHSH and CDR2 LQKENI. V was shortened by 4 bases and J by 3 bases, with 19 bases between the two germline ends. The CDR3 runs to 17 residues. CDR3 coding DNA: TGTGCCAGCTCACTGACTCAGGGGACCGGTCTCAATCAGCCCCAGCATTTT. This codes for CASSLTQGTGLNQPQHF.

The V and J genes are TRBV3-1 (or the pseudogene TRBV3-2) and TRBJ2-2, with D hard to call. This CDR3 spans 12 amino acids. In germline, CDR1 is LGHDT, CDR2 YNNKEL (reference sequence). Trimming took 1 base from V and 6 from J, leaving 3 bases between them. Here the CDR3 DNA reads TGTGCCAGCAGCCAAGTAGCCGGGGAGCTGTTTTTT. This gives the protein CASSQVAGELFF.

The chain recombines TRBV5-8 with TRBJ1-5; 11 positions agree with TRBD1. The CDR3 runs to 15 residues. Trimming removed 0 bases from V and 7 bases from J; junction bases left unmatched: 3. Germline V gene lookup returns CDR1 SGHTS and CDR2 YDEGEE. CDR3 DNA: TGTGCCAGCAGCTTGGGGACAGGGGGCCGGCAGCCCCAGCATTTT. It yields the protein CASSLGTGGRQPQHF.

The V and J genes are TRBV6-5 and TRBJ2-1; 12 nucleotides match TRBD2. V gave up 7 bases and J gave up 9 bases; unmatched junction bases: 4. Germline CDR1 and CDR2: MNHEY and SVGAGI. The CDR3 extends over 13 amino acids. CDR3 in DNA: TGTGCCAGCACCGGACTAGCGGGATTTGAGCAGTTCTTC. Translating it yields CASTGLAGFEQFF.

The genes are TRBV5-1 and TRBJ1-1; D gene unclear. This CDR3 has 15 amino acids. Deletions cut 0 bases from V and 3 bases from J, with 12 bases between. CDR1 SGHRS and CDR2 YFSETQ come from the germline V gene. DNA for the CDR3: TGCGCCAGCAGCTTGGCCGAGGTTATCCACACTGAAGCTTTCTTT. The encoded protein is CASSLAEVIHTEAFF. Full variable domain (outside the CDR3, taken from reference TRBV5-1 and TRBJ1-1): KAGVTQTPRYLIKTRGQQVTLSCSPISGHRSVSWYQQTPGQGLQFLFEYFSETQRNKGNFPGRFSGRQFSNSRSEMNVSTLELGDSALYLCASSLAEVIHTEAFFGQGTRLTVV.

This rearrangement joins TRBV4-1 to TRBJ2-3; tentative D call: TRBD2 (5 bases). The CDR3 has 15 residues. Germline V gene lookup returns CDR1 MGHRA and CDR2 YSYEKL. V gave up 0 bases and J gave up 2 bases, with 9 bases separating them. The CDR3 DNA sequence: TGCGCCAGCAGCCAAGATGGAGGAATCACAGATACGCAGTATTTT. Amino acids: CASSQDGGITDTQYF.

This clone was detected only a few times. This rearrangement joins TRBV5-4 to TRBJ2-7; perhaps TRBD2 as D (5 bases). CDR1 and CDR2 from the germline V gene are SGHNT and YYREEE (reference sequence). V was clipped by 3 bases and J by 2 bases, with 15 bases between them. This CDR3 contains 15 residues. CDR3: CASSSPDFPTYEQYF. The CDR3 DNA follows: TGTGCCAGCAGCTCGCCGGACTTCCCCACCTACGAGCAGTACTTC.

The chain links TRBV4-2 to TRBJ2-3; possible D gene TRBD1, 6 bases. Germline-derived CDR1 and CDR2 are LGHNA and YNFKEQ. V was trimmed by 0 bases and J by 6 bases, leaving 10 bases between them. This CDR3 comprises 14 residues. CDR3 DNA sequence: TGTGCCAGCAGCCAAGAAAGGGGGTCCGATACGCAGTATTTT. The encoded protein is CASSQERGSDTQYF.

V is TRBV6-5 and J is TRBJ2-7, with TRBD2 as a possible D gene (5 bases). Trimming cost V 2 bases and J 6 bases, with 8 bases left between them. The CDR3 contains 12 residues. Germline assignment: CDR1 MNHEY and CDR2 SVGAGI. The CDR3 sequence: CASSYPEGEQYF. CDR3 sequence (DNA): TGTGCCAGCAGTTACCCCGAGGGCGAGCAGTACTTC.

CDR3 DNA: TGTGCCAGCAGTGGCGTTGACAGGATTGTGAACACTGAAGCTTTCTTT. It is translated as CASSGVDRIVNTEAFF. The rearrangement links TRBV6-1 to TRBJ1-1; TRBD1 might be the D (6 bases). V lost 4 bases and J 0 bases, leaving 15 bases between the germline ends. Germline values: CDR1 MNHNS, CDR2 SASEGT. The CDR3 spans 16 residues.

The rearrangement uses TRBV11-2 and TRBJ2-5; D may be TRBD1 (5 bases). The CDR3 length is 16 residues. Germline V gives CDR1 SGHAT, CDR2 FQNNGV. V was cut by 2 bases and J by 2 bases, with 15 bases left in between. The CDR3 DNA reads as TGTGCCAGCAGCTTACTGCTCGACAGTGTTCAAGAGACCCAGTACTTC. This sequence encodes CASSLLLDSVQETQYF.

V gene TRBV15 combines with J gene TRBJ1-2; D gene ambiguous. V lost 0 bases to trimming and J lost 8 bases, with 13 bases between them. This CDR3 has 14 residues. The V gene's germline CDR1 is LNHNV and CDR2 YYDKDF (reference sequence). The CDR3 loop reads CATSREGESLGYTF. For the CDR3, the DNA is TGTGCCACCAGCAGAGAGGGCGAGAGCCTCGGCTACACCTTC.

The gene calls are TRBV15 and TRBJ2-7, with TRBD2 as a possible D gene (6 bases). V lost 0 bases and J 0 bases, leaving 18 bases between the germline ends. Germline CDR1 is LNHNV and CDR2 is YYDKDF (reference sequence). The CDR3 runs 18 residues. DNA for the CDR3: TGTGCCACCAGCAGAGAAGGGATCGGAGGAGGGAGCTCCTACGAGCAGTACTTC. Protein product: CATSREGIGGGSSYEQYF.

The chain combines TRBV18 with TRBJ1-2; 7 nucleotides agree with TRBD1. The CDR3 is 14 residues long. J was trimmed by 4 bases and V by 2 bases; bases with no gene match: 4. Germline lookup yields CDR1 KGHSH and CDR2 LQKENI. This CDR3 reads CASSPNRGAYGYTF. DNA for the CDR3: TGTGCCAGCTCACCAAACAGGGGTGCCTATGGCTACACCTTC.

The genes are TRBV6-5 and TRBJ2-1; the match to TRBD2 covers 11 bases. The V segment lost 5 bases and the J segment 5 bases; nucleotides outside the gene matches: 2. The germline V gene encodes CDR1 MNHEY and CDR2 SVGAGI. This CDR3 is 14 amino acids long. The CDR3: CASSPGLADNEQFF. The DNA of the CDR3 is TGTGCCAGCAGTCCGGGACTAGCGGACAATGAGCAGTTCTTC.

The chain joins TRBV28 to TRBJ2-7; 15 bases are shared with TRBD2. CDR1 and CDR2 from the germline V gene are MDHEN and SYDVKM. CDR3 length: 16 residues. V dropped 0 bases and J dropped 4; count of bases not matched to a gene: 1. The CDR3, as DNA: TGTGCCAGCAGTTTATGGGGGACTAGCGGGGGGTACGAGCAGTACTTC. It is translated as CASSLWGTSGGYEQYF.

The J gene is TRBJ1-1, the V gene TRBV6-2 or TRBV6-3; D perhaps matches TRBD1 (5 bases). Germline loops: CDR1 MNHEY, CDR2 SVGEGT. V lost 0 bases and J 4 bases, leaving 12 bases between the germline ends. This CDR3 has 15 residues. CDR3 bases: TGTGCCAGCAGTTACTCACCCAGGGAGGGCACTGAAGCTTTCTTT. Protein: CASSYSPREGTEAFF.

The chain recombines TRBV28 with TRBJ2-7; 11 bases agree with TRBD2. The CDR3 is made up of 15 amino acids. The V segment lost 7 bases and the J segment 2 bases; nucleotides outside the gene matches: 7. The germline gives CDR1 MDHEN, CDR2 SYDVKM. In nucleotides, the CDR3 is TGTGCCAGCATCGCCTCGGGACTAGCGGCCTACGAGCAGTACTTC. Encoded protein: CASIASGLAAYEQYF.